Listed here is a single T cell receptor (beta chain). What it binds is unknown. One end of the junction varies from germline; a read error may be responsible. The sample originates from a study of blood T cells in healthy people across ages. The wider study: Template switching retrieved approximately one barcoded beta molecule for each two T cells.

The use of a sample-barcoded 5' primer and a J-beta primer mix characterized a second PCR of roughly 6 to 11 cycles. With 12 random nucleotides, a template-switch adaptor tagged each individual cDNA molecule. Each CDR3 protein is one row after TCRdb ran MiXCR on the 5' RACE reads. The profile shows around 990,000 distinct CDR3 sequences, around two fifths of them singletons. Overall study findings and caveats: Unknown CMV status may confound age-related changes in expanded clones.

From germline, CDR1 is SEHNR and CDR2 FQNEAQ (reference sequence). This CDR3 contains 15 residues. PBMCs numbering at least 7 million were isolated per sample. Input material: blood. The gene calls are TRBV7-9 and TRBJ1-1; the match to TRBD1 covers 9 bases. This receptor was identified in a man younger than 30 in good health. CDR3 in DNA: TGTGCTAGCAGCTCGGGACAGGGATTTGGGACCGAAGCTTTCTTT. This sequence encodes CASSSGQGFGTEAFF.